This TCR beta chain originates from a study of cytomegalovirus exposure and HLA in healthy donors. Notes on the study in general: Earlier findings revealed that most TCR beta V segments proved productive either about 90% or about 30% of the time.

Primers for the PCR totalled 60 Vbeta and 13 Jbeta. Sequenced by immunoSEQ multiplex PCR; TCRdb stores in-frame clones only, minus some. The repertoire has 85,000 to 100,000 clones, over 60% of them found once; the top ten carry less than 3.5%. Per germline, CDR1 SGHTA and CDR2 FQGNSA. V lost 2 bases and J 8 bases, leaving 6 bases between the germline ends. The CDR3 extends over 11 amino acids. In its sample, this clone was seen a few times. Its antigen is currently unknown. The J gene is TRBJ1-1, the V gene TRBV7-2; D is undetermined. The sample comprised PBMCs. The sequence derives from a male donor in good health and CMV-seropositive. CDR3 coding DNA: TGTGCCAGCAGCTTATATCGGGAAGCTTTCTTT. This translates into CASSLYREAFF. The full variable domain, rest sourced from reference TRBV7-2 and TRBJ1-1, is GAGVSQSPSNKVTEKGKDVELRCDPISGHTALYWYRQSLGQGLEFLIYFQGNSAPDKSGLPSDRFSAERTGGSVSTLTIQRTQQEDSAVYLCASSLYREAFFGQGTRLTVV.